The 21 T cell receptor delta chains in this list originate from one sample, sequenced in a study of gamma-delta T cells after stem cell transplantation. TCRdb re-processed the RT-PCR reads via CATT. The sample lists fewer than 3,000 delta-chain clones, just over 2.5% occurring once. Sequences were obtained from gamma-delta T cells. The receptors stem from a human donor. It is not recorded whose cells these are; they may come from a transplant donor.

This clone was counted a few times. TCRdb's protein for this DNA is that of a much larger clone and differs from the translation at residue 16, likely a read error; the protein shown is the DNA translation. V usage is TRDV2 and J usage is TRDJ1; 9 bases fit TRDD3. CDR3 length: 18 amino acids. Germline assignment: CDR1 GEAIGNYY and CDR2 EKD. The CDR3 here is CACDPLTGGHQRKLKPIF. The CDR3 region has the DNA TGTGCCTGTGACCCTTTGACTGGGGGACATCAACGTAAGCTCAAACCCATCTTT.

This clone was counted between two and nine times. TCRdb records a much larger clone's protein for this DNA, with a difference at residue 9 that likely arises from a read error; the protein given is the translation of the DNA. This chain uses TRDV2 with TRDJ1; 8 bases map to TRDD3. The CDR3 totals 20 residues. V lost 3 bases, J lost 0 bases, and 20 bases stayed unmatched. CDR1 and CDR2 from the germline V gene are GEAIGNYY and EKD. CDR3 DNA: TGTGCCTGTGACCGCGTACTGGGGGGTACACGTGCTGGGGACACCGATAAACTCATCTTT. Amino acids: CACDRVLGGTRAGDTDKLIF.

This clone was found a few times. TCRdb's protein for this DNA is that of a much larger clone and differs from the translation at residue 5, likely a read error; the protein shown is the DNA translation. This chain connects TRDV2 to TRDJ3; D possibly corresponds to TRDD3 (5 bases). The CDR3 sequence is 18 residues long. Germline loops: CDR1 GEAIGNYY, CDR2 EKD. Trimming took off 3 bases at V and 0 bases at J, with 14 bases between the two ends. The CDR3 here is CACDAGWVSSWDTRQMFF. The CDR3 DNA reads TGTGCCTGTGACGCCGGCTGGGTTAGCTCCTGGGACACCCGACAGATGTTTTTC.

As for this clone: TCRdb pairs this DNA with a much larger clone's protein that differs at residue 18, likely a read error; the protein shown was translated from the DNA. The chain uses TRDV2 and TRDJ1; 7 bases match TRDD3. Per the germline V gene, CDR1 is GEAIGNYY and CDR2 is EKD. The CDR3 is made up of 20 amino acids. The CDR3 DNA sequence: TGTGCCTGTGACACCCTTGTACTGGGGATTCCGGGGGTAGACACCGATAAACCCATCTTT. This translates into CACDTLVLGIPGVDTDKPIF.

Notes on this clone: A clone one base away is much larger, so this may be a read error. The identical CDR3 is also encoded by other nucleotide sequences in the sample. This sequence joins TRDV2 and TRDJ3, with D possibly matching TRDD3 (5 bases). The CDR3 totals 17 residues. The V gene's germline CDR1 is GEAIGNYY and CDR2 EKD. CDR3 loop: CACDWTPSSWDTRQMFF. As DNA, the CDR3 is TGTGCCTGTGACTGGACCCCGAGCTCCTGGGACACTCGACAGATGTTTTTC.

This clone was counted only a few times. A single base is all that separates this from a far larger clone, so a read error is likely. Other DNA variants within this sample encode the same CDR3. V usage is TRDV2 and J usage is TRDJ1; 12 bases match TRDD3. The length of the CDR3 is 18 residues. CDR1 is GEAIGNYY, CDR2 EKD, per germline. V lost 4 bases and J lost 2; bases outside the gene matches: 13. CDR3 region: CACDTLNLGDTQTDKLIF. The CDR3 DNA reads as TGTGCCTGTGATACCTTAAACCTGGGGGATACGCAAACCGATAAACTCATCTTT.

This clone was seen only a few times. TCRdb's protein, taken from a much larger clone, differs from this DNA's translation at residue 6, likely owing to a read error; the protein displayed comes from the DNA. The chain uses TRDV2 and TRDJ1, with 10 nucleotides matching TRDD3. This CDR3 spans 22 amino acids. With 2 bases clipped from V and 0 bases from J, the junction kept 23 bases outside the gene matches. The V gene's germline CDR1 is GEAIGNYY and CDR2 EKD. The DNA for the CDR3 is TGTGCCTGTGACATTCCGGGGGATACGCGGGACCGCAAGGACGTTTACACCGATAAACTCATCTTT. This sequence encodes CACDIPGDTRDRKDVYTDKLIF.

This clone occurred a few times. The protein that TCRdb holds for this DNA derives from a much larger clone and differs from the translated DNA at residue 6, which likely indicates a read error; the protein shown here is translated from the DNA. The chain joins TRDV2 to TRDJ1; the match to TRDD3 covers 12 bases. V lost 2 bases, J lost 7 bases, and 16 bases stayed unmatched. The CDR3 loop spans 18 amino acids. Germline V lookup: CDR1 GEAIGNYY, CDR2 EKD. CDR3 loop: CACDSMLGDTRRSGKLIF. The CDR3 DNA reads TGTGCCTGTGACAGTATGCTGGGGGATACGCGTCGATCCGGTAAACTCATCTTT.

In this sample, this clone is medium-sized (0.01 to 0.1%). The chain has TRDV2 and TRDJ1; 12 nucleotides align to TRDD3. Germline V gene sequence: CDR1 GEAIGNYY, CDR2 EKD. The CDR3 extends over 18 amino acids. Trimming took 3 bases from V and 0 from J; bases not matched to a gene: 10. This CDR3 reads CACDLLGDTRLDTDKLIF. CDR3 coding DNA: TGTGCCTGTGACTTACTGGGGGATACCCGCTTGGACACCGATAAACTCATCTTT.

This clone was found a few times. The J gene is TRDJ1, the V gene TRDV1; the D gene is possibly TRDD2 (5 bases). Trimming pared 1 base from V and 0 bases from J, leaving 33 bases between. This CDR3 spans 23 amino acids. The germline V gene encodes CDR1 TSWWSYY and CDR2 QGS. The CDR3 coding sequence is TGTGCTCTTGGGGAACCCCTTATGCCCCACTTCCGACGCCCTGGACCGTACACCGATAAACTCATCTTT. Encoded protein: CALGEPLMPHFRRPGPYTDKLIF.

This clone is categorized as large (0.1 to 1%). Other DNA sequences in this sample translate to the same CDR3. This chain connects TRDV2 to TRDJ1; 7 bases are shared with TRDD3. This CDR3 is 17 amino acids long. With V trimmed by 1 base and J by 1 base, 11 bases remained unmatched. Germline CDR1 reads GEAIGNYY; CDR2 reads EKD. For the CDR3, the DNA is TGTGCCTGTGACACAATGGGGGACTCCAAACTCACCGATAAACTCATCTTT. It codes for CACDTMGDSKLTDKLIF.

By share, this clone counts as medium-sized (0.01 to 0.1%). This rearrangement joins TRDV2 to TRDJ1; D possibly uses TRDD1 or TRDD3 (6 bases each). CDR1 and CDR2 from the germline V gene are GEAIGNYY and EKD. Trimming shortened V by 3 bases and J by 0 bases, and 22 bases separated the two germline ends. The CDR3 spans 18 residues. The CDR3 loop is CACDPLWGNNPDTDKLIF. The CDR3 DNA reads TGTGCCTGTGACCCGCTCTGGGGAAATAACCCAGACACCGATAAACTCATCTTT.

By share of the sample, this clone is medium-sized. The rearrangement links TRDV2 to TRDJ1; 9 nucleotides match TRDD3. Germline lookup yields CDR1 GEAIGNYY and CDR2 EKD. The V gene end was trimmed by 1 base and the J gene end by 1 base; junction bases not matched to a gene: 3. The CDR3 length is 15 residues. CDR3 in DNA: TGTGCCTGTGACACACTGGGGGAACCCACCGATAAACTCATCTTT. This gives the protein CACDTLGEPTDKLIF.

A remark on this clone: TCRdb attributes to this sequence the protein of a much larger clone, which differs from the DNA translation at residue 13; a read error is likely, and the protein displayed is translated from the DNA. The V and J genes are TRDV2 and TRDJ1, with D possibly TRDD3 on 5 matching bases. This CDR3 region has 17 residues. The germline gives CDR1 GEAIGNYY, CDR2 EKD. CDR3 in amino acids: CACDTVLVEGLTGKLIF. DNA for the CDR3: TGTGCCTGTGACACCGTACTGGTAGAAGGGTTAACCGGTAAACTCATCTTT.

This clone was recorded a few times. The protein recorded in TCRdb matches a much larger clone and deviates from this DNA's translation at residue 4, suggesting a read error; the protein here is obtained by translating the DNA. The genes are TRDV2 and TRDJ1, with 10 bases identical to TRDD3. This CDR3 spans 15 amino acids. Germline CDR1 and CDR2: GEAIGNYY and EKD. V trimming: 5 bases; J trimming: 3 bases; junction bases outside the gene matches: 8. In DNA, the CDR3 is TGTGCCTGTGGCATTGTGGGGGATACCCCCGATAAACTCATCTTT. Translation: CACGIVGDTPDKLIF.

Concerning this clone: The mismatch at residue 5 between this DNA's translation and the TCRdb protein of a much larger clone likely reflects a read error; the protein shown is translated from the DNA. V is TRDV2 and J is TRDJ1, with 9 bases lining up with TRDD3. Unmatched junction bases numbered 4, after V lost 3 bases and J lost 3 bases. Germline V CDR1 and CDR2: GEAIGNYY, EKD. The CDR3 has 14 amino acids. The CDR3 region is CACDQLGESDKLIF. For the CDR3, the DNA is TGTGCCTGTGACCAACTGGGGGAGTCCGATAAACTCATCTTT.

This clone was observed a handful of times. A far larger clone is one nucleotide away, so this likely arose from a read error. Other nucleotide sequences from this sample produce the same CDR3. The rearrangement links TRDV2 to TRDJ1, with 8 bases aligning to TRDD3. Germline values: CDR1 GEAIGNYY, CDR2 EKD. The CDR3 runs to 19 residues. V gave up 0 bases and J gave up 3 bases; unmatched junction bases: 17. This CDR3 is CACDTVIGWGIYPADKLIF. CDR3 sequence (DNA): TGTGCCTGTGACACCGTTATTGGGTGGGGGATTTACCCAGCCGATAAACTCATCTTT.

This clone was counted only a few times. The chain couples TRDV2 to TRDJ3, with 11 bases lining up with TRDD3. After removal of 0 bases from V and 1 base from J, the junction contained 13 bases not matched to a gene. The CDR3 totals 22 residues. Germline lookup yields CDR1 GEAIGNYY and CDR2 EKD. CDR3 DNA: TGTGCCTGTGACACCGTAAGTGGGGGATACGCCGCGGCATCCTGGGACACCCGACAGATGTTTTTC. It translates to CACDTVSGGYAAASWDTRQMFF.

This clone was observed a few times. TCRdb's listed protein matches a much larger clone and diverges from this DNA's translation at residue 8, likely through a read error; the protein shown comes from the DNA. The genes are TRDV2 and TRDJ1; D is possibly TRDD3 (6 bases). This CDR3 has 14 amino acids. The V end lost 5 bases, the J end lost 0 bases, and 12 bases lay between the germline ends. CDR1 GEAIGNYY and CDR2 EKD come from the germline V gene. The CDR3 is CACVLVGDTDKLIF. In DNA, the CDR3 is TGTGCCTGTGTCCTAGTGGGGGACACCGATAAACTCATCTTT.

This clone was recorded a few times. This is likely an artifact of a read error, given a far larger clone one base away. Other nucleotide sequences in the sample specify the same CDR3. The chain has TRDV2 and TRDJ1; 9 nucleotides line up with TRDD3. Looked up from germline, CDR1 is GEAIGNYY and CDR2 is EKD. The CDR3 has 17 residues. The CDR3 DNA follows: TGTGCCTGCGACACAGTGGGGGATATAAGGTCCACCGATAAACTCATCTTT. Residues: CACDTVGDIRSTDKLIF.

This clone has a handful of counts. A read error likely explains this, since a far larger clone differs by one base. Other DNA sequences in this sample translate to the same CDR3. CDR3 sequence: CACYSITGGYVDKLIF. The CDR3 DNA is TGTGCCTGTTATTCGATTACTGGGGGGTATGTCGATAAACTCATCTTT. The chain carries TRDV2 and TRDJ1, with TRDD3 identical over 8 bases. This CDR3 comprises 16 residues. CDR1 and CDR2 (germline): GEAIGNYY, EKD. V trimming: 6 bases; J trimming: 4 bases; junction bases outside the gene matches: 15.